This T cell receptor (beta chain) derives from a study of blood T cells in healthy people across ages. Then a second PCR, running about 6 to 11 cycles, was carried out with a sample-barcoded 5' primer and a J-beta primer mix. Template switching added a 12-random-nucleotide identifier to every cDNA molecule. TCRdb fed the 5' RACE reads into MiXCR, producing one record per CDR3 protein. This repertoire shows roughly 1,500,000 distinct CDR3 sequences, 34% found once; its top ten account for approximately 10%. The trim removed 4 bases at V and 5 bases at J, leaving 8 bases unmatched. Germline values: CDR1 DFQATT, CDR2 SNEGSKA (reference sequence). The length of the CDR3 is 15 residues. Only a few counts were recorded for this clonotype. The study recruited healthy Caucasian donors from Russia who were aged about 6 to 95.

V and J are TRBV20-1 and TRBJ2-5, with 12 positions matching TRBD2. Sequenced input: blood. This sequence was found in a woman younger than 45 in good health. CDR3 protein: CSAIASGRAAETQYF. CDR3 coding DNA: TGCAGTGCTATCGCTAGCGGGAGGGCCGCCGAGACCCAGTACTTC.